This T cell receptor beta chain comes out of a study of CD8 T cells in Susac syndrome. Study-level points and caveats: A relatively small number of individuals underwent TCR sequencing and HLA analysis.

About this clonotype itself: Antigen specificity is unknown.

The V end lost 5 bases, the J end lost 3 bases, and 14 bases lay between the germline ends. The CDR3 sequence is 15 residues long. Random hexamers were used to reverse transcribe about 0.45 to 1 ug of RNA. An immunoSEQ multiplex PCR amplified TCR beta CDR3 over 54 Vbeta and 13 Jbeta. TCRdb analysed the immunoSEQ multiplex PCR reads with MiXCR anew, one entry per CDR3 protein. Of some 140,000 distinct CDR3 sequences detected, around 86% appear once; the ten largest clones hold 0.45% to 0.6%. Sequencing targeted TCR beta in T cells from blood (CD8+ and CD4+). The CD8+ and CD4+ T cells were isolated magnetically using a negative isolation approach, whereas the TEMRA cells were enriched by FACS.

The clonotype comes from a human donor with multiple sclerosis. The chain carries TRBV12-3 or TRBV12-4 and TRBJ2-1; no definite D call. Sequencing was carried out using CD8+ T cells from PBMCs. DNA for the CDR3: TGTGCCAGCAGTCCCACGACAAGGGTCTACAATGAGCAGTTCTTC. The encoded protein is CASSPTTRVYNEQFF.